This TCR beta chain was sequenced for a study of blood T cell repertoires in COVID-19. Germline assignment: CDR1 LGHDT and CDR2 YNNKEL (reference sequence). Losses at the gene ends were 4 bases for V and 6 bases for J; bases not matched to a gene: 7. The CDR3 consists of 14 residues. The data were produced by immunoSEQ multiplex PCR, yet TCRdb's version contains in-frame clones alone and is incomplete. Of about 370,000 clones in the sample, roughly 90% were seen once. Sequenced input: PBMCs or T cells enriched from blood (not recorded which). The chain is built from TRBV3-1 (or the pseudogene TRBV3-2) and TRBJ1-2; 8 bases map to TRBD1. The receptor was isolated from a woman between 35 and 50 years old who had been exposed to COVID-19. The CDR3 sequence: CASSPLTGGDGYTF. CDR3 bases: TGTGCCAGCAGCCCGCTCACAGGGGGGGATGGCTACACCTTC.